This entry concerns a single T cell receptor beta chain. No antigen is known for it. This sample was taken from a study of cytomegalovirus exposure and HLA in healthy donors. In the study overall: A prior analysis found around 110 million unique TCR beta sequences from approximately 190 million T cells. Study-level points and caveats: Common viral pathogens seemed to be connected with several of the most significant clusters, according to a later analysis.

The study ran its PCR with 60 Vbeta and 13 Jbeta primers. Clones were read by immunoSEQ multiplex PCR, and TCRdb kept only the in-frame ones, dropping some. The data hold more than 140,000 clones, with more than 70% observed a single time. At the time of sampling, donors were nominally healthy, though unrecorded immune exposures were likely. This CDR3 comprises 17 residues. The V end was cut by 4 bases, the J end by 0 bases, with 15 bases between. Germline values: CDR1 SGHVS, CDR2 FNYEAQ. The rearrangement joins TRBV7-6 to TRBJ2-2, with a possible D match to TRBD1 (6 bases). Material: PBMCs. The sequence came from a man in his forties in good health and CMV-seronegative. This CDR3 reads CASSWGPKGPNTGELFF. CDR3 nucleotides: TGTGCCAGCAGCTGGGGGCCTAAGGGCCCGAACACCGGGGAGCTGTTTTTT.